This passage covers 23 T cell receptor beta chains from one sample sequenced in a study of cytomegalovirus exposure and HLA in healthy donors. PCR was performed using 60 Vbeta and 13 Jbeta primers. Repertoires were generated with immunoSEQ multiplex PCR, while TCRdb's copy carries only in-frame clones and drops some. The sample carries around 190,000 clones, 65% to 85% recorded once. The sample was PBMCs. Every receptor here comes from a man aged 40-50 years in good health and CMV-seropositive.

The DNA for the CDR3 is TGTGCCAGCAGTTTGACTGGGTTAGGCGAGCAGTACTTC. Protein: CASSLTGLGEQYF. The rearrangement uses TRBV28 and TRBJ2-7; D call uncertain. CDR1 MDHEN and CDR2 SYDVKM come from the germline V gene. V shed 3 bases and J shed 6 bases, with 12 bases lying between them. This CDR3 is 13 amino acids long.

The rearrangement links TRBV29-1 to TRBJ2-5; 9 bases are shared with TRBD2. The trim removed 3 bases at V and 5 bases at J, leaving 13 bases unmatched. Looked up from germline, CDR1 is SQVTM and CDR2 is ANQGSEA. The CDR3 has 16 residues. The CDR3 coding sequence is TGCAGCGTTGATCTAGCGGGGAGGACTAGCGTCGAGACCCAGTACTTC. Translation: CSVDLAGRTSVETQYF.

V is TRBV27 and J is TRBJ2-1; no definite D call. There are 16 residues in the CDR3. V lost 7 bases to trimming and J lost 0 bases, with 16 bases between them. Per germline, CDR1 MNHEY and CDR2 SMNVEV (reference sequence). The CDR3: CASTPQPISSYNEQFF. The CDR3 DNA follows: TGTGCCAGCACCCCCCAACCGATTAGCTCCTACAATGAGCAGTTCTTC.

The CDR3 DNA reads as TGTGCCAGCAGCTCTAAAGTAGCCAAAAACATTCAGTACTTC. Translated: CASSSKVAKNIQYF. The gene calls are TRBV6-5 and TRBJ2-4; D call uncertain. Trimming took off 6 bases at V and 0 bases at J, with 9 bases between the two ends. CDR3 size: 14 residues. Germline assignment: CDR1 MNHEY and CDR2 SVGAGI.

Comment on this clone: The sample holds other DNA sequences that translate to the same CDR3. The chain employs TRBV7-9 and TRBJ1-2; 7 positions match TRBD1. The CDR3 runs to 15 residues. Trimming took 1 base from V and 7 from J; bases not matched to a gene: 9. Germline assignment: CDR1 SEHNR and CDR2 FQNEAQ (reference sequence). CDR3 residues: CASSLGGGGTGGYTF. The DNA for the CDR3 is TGTGCCAGCAGCTTAGGCGGAGGGGGCACGGGTGGCTACACCTTC.

The chain carries TRBV5-1 and TRBJ1-3; D is undetermined. V lost 2 bases, J lost 0 bases, and 6 bases lay in between. The V gene's germline CDR1 is SGHRS and CDR2 YFSETQ. The CDR3 is 14 residues long. The DNA for the CDR3 is TGCGCCAGCAGCTTTTCCAACTCTGGAAACACCATATATTTT. This encodes CASSFSNSGNTIYF. Full variable domain (outside the CDR3, taken from reference TRBV5-1 and TRBJ1-3): KAGVTQTPRYLIKTRGQQVTLSCSPISGHRSVSWYQQTPGQGLQFLFEYFSETQRNKGNFPGRFSGRQFSNSRSEMNVSTLELGDSALYLCASSFSNSGNTIYFGEGSWLTVV.

In its sample, this clone was seen a few times. The chain links TRBV6-5 to TRBJ2-1; 10 bases fit TRBD1. The J segment lost 9 bases and the V segment lost 3 bases, leaving 11 bases of the junction unmatched. CDR1 and CDR2 from the germline V gene are MNHEY and SVGAGI. This CDR3 is 16 amino acids long. This chain's CDR3 is CASSYTGTGVLGEQFF. In nucleotides, the CDR3 is TGTGCCAGCAGTTATACCGGGACAGGGGTTCTGGGTGAGCAGTTCTTC.

This rearrangement joins TRBV5-1 to TRBJ1-2; D not certain. The CDR3 consists of 14 residues. The germline CDR1 and CDR2 sequences are SGHRS and YFSETQ. Trimming shortened V by 4 bases and J by 3 bases, and 13 bases separated the two germline ends. Here the CDR3 DNA reads TGCGCCAGCAGCCTCCCGGGGAGCTACTATGGCTACACCTTC. Residues: CASSLPGSYYGYTF.

The CDR3 loop is CAIRGLAAYEQYF. The CDR3 DNA reads TGTGCCATCAGGGGACTAGCGGCCTACGAGCAGTACTTC. This rearrangement joins TRBV10-3 to TRBJ2-7; 11 nucleotides match TRBD2. The V and J ends lost 6 bases and 2 bases, in that order; junction bases with no gene match: 0. The CDR3 is 13 residues long. Germline V gene sequence: CDR1 ENHRY, CDR2 SYGVKD.

V gene TRBV7-9 combines with J gene TRBJ1-4; D unclear. The CDR3 loop spans 12 amino acids. The V and J ends lost 2 bases and 7 bases respectively, with 5 bases between them. The germline gives CDR1 SEHNR, CDR2 FQNEAQ (reference sequence). In nucleotides, the CDR3 is TGTGCCAGCAGCTTATTCGGTGAAAAACTGTTTTTT. This encodes CASSLFGEKLFF. Full variable domain (missing parts from reference TRBV7-9 and TRBJ1-4): DTGVSQNPRHKITKRGQNVTFRCDPISEHNRLYWYRQTLGQGPEFLTYFQNEAQLEKSRLLSDRFSAERPKGSFSTLEIQRTEQGDSAMYLCASSLFGEKLFFGSGTQLSVL.

The chain carries TRBV4-2 and TRBJ2-1; 10 bases are a match to TRBD2. The length of the CDR3 is 15 residues. V was pared by 4 bases and J by 9 bases, with 9 bases of the junction left unmatched. CDR1 is LGHNA and CDR2 is YNFKEQ in the germline V gene. The CDR3 DNA reads TGTGCCAGCAGCCCCGGAGTAGCGGGAGGAGGTGAGCAGTTCTTC. Encoded protein: CASSPGVAGGGEQFF.

The chain is built from TRBV6-6 and TRBJ2-1; weak D call: TRBD2 (6 bases). Germline loops: CDR1 MNHNY, CDR2 SVGAGI (reference sequence). CDR3 size: 12 residues. Trimming cost V 8 bases and J 4 bases, with 9 bases left between them. CDR3: CASGGLYNEQFF. The DNA for the CDR3 is TGTGCCAGCGGGGGACTGTACAATGAGCAGTTCTTC.

The V and J genes are TRBV29-1 and TRBJ2-7; 7 bases agree with TRBD1. Germline V gives CDR1 SQVTM, CDR2 ANQGSEA. This CDR3 is built from 12 residues. The V segment lost 1 base and the J segment 6 bases; nucleotides outside the gene matches: 3. The CDR3 protein is CSVEGQGPEQYF. In DNA, the CDR3 is TGCAGCGTTGAAGGACAGGGTCCCGAGCAGTACTTC.

The rearrangement joins TRBV7-9 to TRBJ1-1; TRBD1 matches at 8 bases. Germline V lookup: CDR1 SEHNR, CDR2 FQNEAQ (reference sequence). The ends lost 4 bases at V and 2 bases at J; junction bases unmatched: 3. This CDR3 spans 14 amino acids. Here the CDR3 reads CASSSSGGNTEAFF. The DNA for the CDR3 is TGTGCCAGCAGCTCTTCAGGGGGCAACACTGAAGCTTTCTTT.

This clone has only a few counts. The rearrangement uses TRBV30 and TRBJ2-2, with D possibly being TRBD2 (6 bases). Looked up from germline, CDR1 is GTSNPN and CDR2 is SVGIG (reference sequence). CDR3 length equals 13 residues. Trimming removed 4 bases at V and 2 bases at J, with 8 bases between. This CDR3 reads CAWTGLNTGELFF. CDR3 DNA: TGTGCCTGGACGGGACTCAACACCGGGGAGCTGTTTTTT.

This rearrangement joins TRBV2 to TRBJ2-1; 7 bases fit TRBD2. The V gene end was trimmed by 5 bases and the J gene end by 0 bases; junction bases not matched to a gene: 4. The germline V gene has CDR1 SNHLY and CDR2 FYNNEI. CDR3 length: 15 amino acids. CDR3 residues: CASSSGGSSYNEQFF. In DNA, the CDR3 is TGTGCCAGCAGTTCCGGGGGGAGCTCCTACAATGAGCAGTTCTTC.

The chain employs TRBV11-2 and TRBJ2-5; TRBD2 matches 9 bases. Judging by the DNA end, TRBJ2-7 fits better; the J call may be wrong. The CDR3 contains 15 residues. Germline V gene lookup returns CDR1 SGHAT and CDR2 FQNNGV. The CDR3, as DNA: TGTGCCAGCAGCCCGCAGCCGGGACTAGCATCCGAGCAGTACTTC. It encodes CASSPQPGLASEQYF.

This chain uses TRBV5-1 with TRBJ1-1; 10 bases align to TRBD1. CDR1 and CDR2 (germline): SGHRS, YFSETQ. The V segment lost 5 bases and the J segment 5 bases; nucleotides outside the gene matches: 6. The CDR3 has 14 amino acids. The CDR3 loop is CASRGGQGLTEAFF. For the CDR3, the DNA is TGCGCCAGCAGGGGGGGACAGGGGTTAACTGAAGCTTTCTTT.

The CDR3 DNA is TGTGCCAGCAGTGCGCACCCCTCCTACGAGCAGTACTTC. This encodes CASSAHPSYEQYF. This sequence joins TRBV6-5 and TRBJ2-7; D is uncertain. Between the trimmed V and J ends, which lost 5 bases and 0 bases, there was a span of 8 bases. CDR3 length equals 13 residues. Germline assignment: CDR1 MNHEY and CDR2 SVGAGI.

The rearrangement joins TRBV7-2 to TRBJ2-3, with D hard to call. Trimming pared 3 bases from V and 1 base from J, leaving 20 bases between. This CDR3 has 18 amino acids. The V gene's germline CDR1 is SGHTA and CDR2 FQGNSA. In nucleotides, the CDR3 is TGTGCCAGCAGCTTCCTAATCAGACGGAGCGAGGGCACAGATACGCAGTATTTT. Translating it yields CASSFLIRRSEGTDTQYF.

The V and J genes are TRBV7-3 and TRBJ1-2; possible D gene TRBD1, 5 bases. This CDR3 is 13 amino acids long. Germline V gives CDR1 SGHTA, CDR2 FQGTGA. Trimming pared 2 bases from V and 8 bases from J, leaving 12 bases between. The DNA of the CDR3 is TGTGCCAGCAGCTTATCAGGGTTCAGCGGCTACACCTTC. Residues: CASSLSGFSGYTF.

CDR3 sequence reads: CASRRFLGEQYF. The CDR3 nucleotides are TGTGCCAGCAGACGGTTCCTAGGCGAGCAGTACTTC. The genes are TRBV2 and TRBJ2-7; D ambiguous. CDR1 and CDR2 from the germline V gene are SNHLY and FYNNEI. The CDR3 consists of 12 residues. Trimming shortened V by 6 bases and J by 6 bases, and 12 bases separated the two germline ends.

The CDR3 loop is CASSFRTGRNTEAFF. The CDR3 DNA is TGTGCCAGCAGCTTTAGAACAGGAAGGAACACTGAAGCTTTCTTT. V is TRBV5-6 and J is TRBJ1-1, with a weak D call TRBD1 (5 bases). The CDR3 has 15 amino acids. The V end lost 2 bases, the J end lost 1 base, and 12 bases lay between the germline ends. Germline-derived CDR1 and CDR2 are SGHDT and YYEEEE.